These T cell receptor beta chains were read from a single sample in a study of T cells in Graves' hyperthyroidism and ophthalmopathy. TCRdb independently ran MiXCR on the multiplex PCR reads; one entry per CDR3 protein. The table has over 450,000 distinct CDR3 sequences, roughly an eighth seen once. Specimen: blood. All receptors derive from a woman under 30 with Graves' hyperthyroidism. Both conserved end residues are part of each CDR3. A D gene is named only where the DNA matches it firmly. Some rows mark clone size as missing; the rest say once, few, many or name a class of expanded clone.

abundance,d_gene,v_gene,j_gene,CDR3nt,CDR3aa
once,NA,TRBV11-2,TRBJ2-6,TGTGCCAGCAGTTCCCTACAGAGGGCCAACGTCCTGACTTTC,CASSSLQRANVLTF
many,TRBD2,TRBV27,TRBJ2-1,TGTGCCAGCAGTTTGTCGAGCGGGGTTAACAATGAGCAGTTCTTC,CASSLSSGVNNEQFF
many,TRBD2,TRBV11-2,TRBJ2-1,TGTGCCAGCAGCTTAGTAGGCGTGGGACTAGCGGGATACAATGAGCAGTTCTTC,CASSLVGVGLAGYNEQFF
NA,TRBD1,TRBV4-1,TRBJ1-2,TGCGCCAGCAGCCAAGGAGGCGCGGGACAGGGCTATGGCTACACCTTC,CASSQGGAGQGYGYTF
many,NA,TRBV9,TRBJ2-3,TGTGCCAGCAGCAACCGGGACTCCACAGATACGCAGTATTTT,CASSNRDSTDTQYF
NA,TRBD1,TRBV12-3/TRBV12-4,TRBJ2-1,TGTGCCAGCAGTTTACAGGGGGCGGTGGGGGTGGAGCAGTTCTTC,CASSLQGAVGVEQFF
NA,TRBD1,TRBV12-3/TRBV12-4,TRBJ2-7,TGTGCCAGCAGTACAGGGACAGGGGTAAACGAGCAGTACTTC,CASSTGTGVNEQYF
NA,NA,TRBV6-1,TRBJ2-1,TGTGCCAGCATCTCCGGGACCCTCTCCTACAATGAGCAGTTCTTC,CASISGTLSYNEQFF
NA,NA,TRBV12-3/TRBV12-4,TRBJ1-2,TGTGCCAGCAGTTTCGGGCAGATCTATGGCTACACCTTC,CASSFGQIYGYTF
NA,NA,TRBV7-9,TRBJ1-1,TGTGCCAGCAGCCCGGACGGGTACGGTGAAGCTTTCTTT,CASSPDGYGEAFF
many,NA,TRBV6-2/TRBV6-3,TRBJ2-3,TGTGCCAGCAGTTACCTTCTAGCTGCAGATACGCAGTATTTT,CASSYLLAADTQYF
many,NA,TRBV11-2,TRBJ1-2,TGTGCCAGCAGCCAGTCCCGAGGGGCTCGCTATGGCTACACCTTC,CASSQSRGARYGYTF
many,TRBD1,TRBV20-1,TRBJ1-1,TGCAGTGCTAGGGGACAGGGTAGGTTCACTGAAGCTTTCTTT,CSARGQGRFTEAFF
many,TRBD1,TRBV7-8,TRBJ1-1,TGTGCCAGCAGCTTAGCCGGACAGGGTGACACTGAAGCTTTCTTT,CASSLAGQGDTEAFF
NA,NA,TRBV7-9,TRBJ1-5,TGTGCCAGCAGCTTAAGTGGGGGTATCCCACAGCCCCAGCATTTT,CASSLSGGIPQPQHF
many,TRBD1,TRBV18,TRBJ1-2,TGTGCCAGCTCACCAGACAGGGCGGAGTATGGCTACACCTTC,CASSPDRAEYGYTF
few,NA,TRBV9,TRBJ1-2,TGTGCCAGCAGCGTAGAAGGGACAAGCAGTGGCTACACCTTC,CASSVEGTSSGYTF
many,TRBD1,TRBV2,TRBJ2-1,TGTGCCAGCAGGGACAGGTTCTCCTACAATGAGCAGTTCTTC,CASRDRFSYNEQFF
NA,TRBD1,TRBV29-1,TRBJ1-4,TGCAGCGTCGCGCGTGTAGGGACAGCTAATGAAAAACTGTTTTTT,CSVARVGTANEKLFF
many,NA,TRBV6-6,TRBJ1-4,TGTGCCAGCAGTTACTGGGAGTACCCTGAAAAACTGTTTTTT,CASSYWEYPEKLFF
many,TRBD2,TRBV20-1,TRBJ2-2,TGCAGTGCTAGAGATCGGACTAGCGGGACCGCGAACACCGGGGAGCTGTTTTTT,CSARDRTSGTANTGELFF
NA,NA,TRBV9,TRBJ2-7,TGTGCCAGCAGCGTAGCTCGGGACCCGTTCTACGAGCAGTACTTC,CASSVARDPFYEQYF
many,NA,TRBV7-2,TRBJ1-2,TGTGCCAGCAGCTTCGAAAGGGCCCGAATAGACTATGGCTACACCTTC,CASSFERARIDYGYTF
many,NA,TRBV2,TRBJ2-7,TGTGCCAGCAAGGAGGGAAGCTCCTACGAGCAGTACTTC,CASKEGSSYEQYF
many,NA,TRBV27,TRBJ1-1,TGTGCCAGCAGTTTTCGCAGCCGTGGGGTGGGTTTTCGGAACACTGAAGCTTTCTTT,CASSFRSRGVGFRNTEAFF
many,NA,TRBV19,TRBJ1-2,TGTGCCAGTAGTTACCAGGGGCGGCTTTCCGATGGCTACACCTTC,CASSYQGRLSDGYTF
NA,NA,TRBV19,TRBJ2-2,TGTGCCAGTACCGGGACGGAGAACACCGGGGAGCTGTTTTTT,CASTGTENTGELFF
NA,NA,TRBV29-1,TRBJ2-1,TGCAGCGTTGAAACATACAATGAGCAGTTCTTC,CSVETYNEQFF
many,NA,TRBV7-9,TRBJ1-1,TGTGCCAGCAGCGACCCTGCCCGCCGGGAAACTGAAGCTTTCTTT,CASSDPARRETEAFF
many,NA,TRBV9,TRBJ2-3,TGTGCCAGCAGCGTACGGGGCACAGATACGCAGTATTTT,CASSVRGTDTQYF
few,TRBD1,TRBV10-1,TRBJ2-2,TGCGCCAGCAGTGAGACAAGACAGGGGCTGAACACCGGGGAGCTGTTTTTT,CASSETRQGLNTGELFF
NA,TRBD1,TRBV20-1,TRBJ1-2,TGCAGTGCTAGAGAAACAGGGGAACTTGGCTACACCTTC,CSARETGELGYTF
many,NA,TRBV6-1,TRBJ1-1,TGTGCCAGCAGGATAAACACTGAAGCTTTCTTT,CASRINTEAFF
many,NA,TRBV20-1,TRBJ1-2,TGCAGTGCTCCTCTGTACGTCCGGTACAGCAATCTCAACTATGGCTACACCTTC,CSAPLYVRYSNLNYGYTF
NA,TRBD2,TRBV2,TRBJ2-1,TGTGCCAGCAGCGCACTAGCGGGTGCGGTCAATGAGCAGTTCTTC,CASSALAGAVNEQFF
NA,NA,TRBV7-2,TRBJ2-7,TGTGCCAGCAGCAGCCGACAGACCTACGAGCAGTACTTC,CASSSRQTYEQYF
NA,TRBD1,TRBV6-1,TRBJ2-7,TGTGCCAGCACCCCTCGGCGGGGACAGGGGGAATACGAGCAGTACTTC,CASTPRRGQGEYEQYF
many,NA,TRBV30,TRBJ1-1,TGTGCCTGGAATAGCATGAACACTGAAGCTTTCTTT,CAWNSMNTEAFF
many,TRBD2,TRBV27,TRBJ2-4,TGTGCCAGCAGTTCCGCCGGGACTAGGGGGGACATTCAGTACTTC,CASSSAGTRGDIQYF
few,NA,TRBV15,TRBJ2-3,TGTGCCACCAGCAGAGATCTGCCTACCACAGATACGCAGTATTTT,CATSRDLPTTDTQYF
NA,TRBD2,TRBV10-3,TRBJ2-7,TGTGCCATCAGTGAATTGATGGCGGGAGGGCCGCACGAGCAGTACTTC,CAISELMAGGPHEQYF
many,TRBD1,TRBV24-1,TRBJ1-5,TGTGCCACCCGGGGACAGGGGGATCAGCCCCAGCATTTT,CATRGQGDQPQHF
NA,TRBD2,TRBV6-1,TRBJ2-5,TGTGCCAGCAGTTATGTTTGGGCGGGGGGGCAAGAGACCCAGTACTTC,CASSYVWAGGQETQYF
few,TRBD1,TRBV5-1,TRBJ1-1,TGCGCCAGCAGCTCTGACAGGGGGAACACTGAAGCTTTCTTT,CASSSDRGNTEAFF
NA,TRBD2,TRBV20-1,TRBJ2-1,TGCAGTGCTAGAGAGGGGGGGCTAGCGGGAGGGAAATACAATGAGCAGTTCTTC,CSAREGGLAGGKYNEQFF
many,NA,TRBV20-1,TRBJ1-2,TGCAGTGCTAGGCCCCTTTGGGGCTACACCTTC,CSARPLWGYTF
many,NA,TRBV20-1,TRBJ2-7,TGCAGTGCTAGTCCGGGAGCTACTAATTACGAGCAGTACTTC,CSASPGATNYEQYF
few,NA,TRBV12-3/TRBV12-4,TRBJ2-1,TGTGCCAGCAGTTTCCGAAGCTCCTACAATGAGCAGTTCTTC,CASSFRSSYNEQFF
NA,NA,TRBV29-1,TRBJ2-1,TGCAGCGTTGAAGATCTATTGTTGGGTGAGCAGTTCTTC,CSVEDLLLGEQFF
many,TRBD2,TRBV30,TRBJ2-1,TGTGCCTGGAGTGCCGATAGCGGGAGCTGGCAGTTCTTC,CAWSADSGSWQFF
many,TRBD1,TRBV19,TRBJ1-2,TGTGCCACAGACCGGGACAGCAACTATGGCTACACCTTC,CATDRDSNYGYTF
NA,TRBD1,TRBV20-1,TRBJ2-5,TGCAGTGTGGGGACAGGGCAAGAGACCCAGTACTTC,CSVGTGQETQYF